One and the same sample provided the 10 T cell receptor beta chains below, sequenced in a study of T cells in Graves' hyperthyroidism and ophthalmopathy. RNA transcripts yielded amplified TCR beta CDR3 regions. HTBI primers drove first-round RT-PCR of the TCR CDR3. TCRdb re-analysed the multiplex PCR reads in MiXCR, keeping a single row per CDR3 protein. The table shows more than 450,000 distinct CDR3 sequences, with around 13% occurring only once. Material for sequencing was blood. The source is a woman in her 40s with Graves' hyperthyroidism.

This clonotype was counted a single time. Just one base apart from a much larger clone, this may be a read error. The chain joins TRBV28 to TRBJ2-5; no firm D call. Germline loops: CDR1 MDHEN, CDR2 SYDVKM. The CDR3 runs to 12 residues. The V end was cut by 8 bases, the J end by 5 bases, with 12 bases between. The CDR3 DNA reads as TGTGCCAGCGCCACCTTTAGGGAGACCCAGTACTTC. Translation gives CASATFRETQYF.

This clonotype was found many times. The chain is built from TRBV27 and TRBJ2-3; D may be TRBD2 (6 bases). The germline V gene encodes CDR1 MNHEY and CDR2 SMNVEV (reference sequence). With 4 bases removed from V and 1 base from J, the gap between germline ends came to 15 bases. CDR3 length: 16 residues. DNA for the CDR3: TGTGCCAGCAGTTCCCTCTTGACGGGGGGCACAGATACGCAGTATTTT. This gives the protein CASSSLLTGGTDTQYF.

This chain joins TRBV12-3 or TRBV12-4 and TRBJ2-7, with TRBD2 matching 12 bases. J gave up 4 bases and V 6 bases, and 4 bases lay outside the gene matches. This CDR3 region has 14 residues. The CDR3 sequence is CASRPTSGSYEQYF. CDR3 nucleotide sequence: TGTGCCAGCAGACCGACTAGCGGGAGTTACGAGCAGTACTTC.

Only a few counts were recorded for this clonotype. This may come from a read error, since a much larger clone is one base off. The chain carries TRBV5-1 and TRBJ2-3; no clear D. The CDR3 loop spans 14 amino acids. Trimming left V 0 bases short and J 2 bases short, with 7 bases between. CDR1 SGHRS and CDR2 YFSETQ come from the germline V gene. The CDR3 loop reads CASSLEQHTDTQYF. Here the CDR3 DNA reads TGCGCCAGCAGCTTGGAACAGCACACAGATACGCAGTATTTT.

This clonotype was observed many times. The chain links TRBV5-5 to TRBJ2-5; 7 nucleotides match TRBD2. This CDR3 comprises 14 residues. Trimming took 1 base from V and 5 from J; bases not matched to a gene: 5. Germline CDR1 SGHKS, CDR2 YYEKEE (reference sequence). CDR3 protein: CASSLWEGVETQYF. The DNA for the CDR3 is TGTGCCAGCAGCTTGTGGGAGGGTGTGGAGACCCAGTACTTC.

This clonotype was seen a few times. The chain joins TRBV19 to TRBJ2-1; 10 bases match TRBD2. The CDR3 sequence is 16 residues long. The V and J ends lost 5 bases and 1 base, in that order; junction bases with no gene match: 5. Germline V gene lookup returns CDR1 LNHDA and CDR2 SQIVND (reference sequence). This CDR3 reads CASSSLAGESYNEQFF. CDR3 nucleotides: TGTGCCAGTAGTTCCCTAGCGGGAGAGTCCTACAATGAGCAGTTCTTC.

This clonotype has a count of ten or more. At one end the junction does not follow the germline gene, possibly because of a read error. The gene calls are TRBV11-1 and TRBJ1-1; D is possibly TRBD1 (6 bases). Per germline, CDR1 SGHAT and CDR2 FQDESV (reference sequence). The CDR3 extends over 15 amino acids. CDR3 nucleotide sequence: TGTCCCAGCAGCCATCGGACAGCTTCTAACACTGAAGCTTTCTTT. This codes for CPSSHRTASNTEAFF.

The chain links TRBV27 to TRBJ2-1; 10 nucleotides line up with TRBD2. The V gene's germline CDR1 is MNHEY and CDR2 SMNVEV (reference sequence). Germline trimming cut 4 bases from V and 7 bases from J; bases unmatched to any gene: 10. CDR3 length equals 16 residues. The CDR3 DNA follows: TGTGCCAGCAGTTCTCTAGCGGGGGCGCTTAGGAATGAGCAGTTCTTC. Translation gives CASSSLAGALRNEQFF.

Only a few counts were recorded for this clonotype. The chain uses TRBV5-1 and TRBJ2-1, with TRBD2 matching over 12 bases. Germline-derived CDR1 and CDR2 are SGHRS and YFSETQ. After removal of 6 bases from V and 7 bases from J, the junction contained 8 bases not matched to a gene. CDR3 size: 15 residues. In DNA form, the CDR3 reads TGCGCCAGCACCACTAGCGGGGGGAGTTCTAATGAGCAGTTCTTC. Protein: CASTTSGGSSNEQFF.

This clonotype showed up many times. The chain links TRBV12-3 or TRBV12-4 to TRBJ2-3; D might be TRBD1 (5 bases). V lost 3 bases and J lost 6, with 16 bases in between. The CDR3 covers 15 residues. The CDR3 spells CASSLGQGAVDTQYF. DNA of the CDR3: TGTGCCAGCAGTTTGGGGCAGGGCGCGGTGGATACGCAGTATTTT.